The source of this T cell receptor beta chain is a study of OX40 agonist ivuxolimab in advanced cancers. Turning to the overall study: The costimulatory receptor OX40 (CD134) was targeted by ivuxolimab, a fully human IgG2 agonistic monoclonal antibody. Peripheral TCRbeta sequencing was intended to test whether TCR sequence diversity was altered and clonal T-cell expansion was caused by ivuxolimab. Of the approximately 50 dose-escalation patients, hepatocellular carcinoma was present in some 19, melanoma in about 15, renal cell carcinoma in 9 and head and neck cancer in 9. A male proportion of 82.7% and a mean age of approximately 55 years, ranging from 23 to 79, were recorded for the dose-escalation cohort. Intravenous ivuxolimab was administered to patients every 2 weeks at six dose levels: 0.01, 0.1, 0.3, 1.5, 3 and 10 mg/kg. Prior anti-PD-1, anti-PD-L1 or anti-CTLA-4 therapy was permitted, and checkpoint inhibitors had been received by about two fifths of dose-escalation patients. Partial responses occurred in three dose-escalation patients: two with cutaneous melanoma and one with hepatocellular carcinoma. The paper covers the monotherapy dose-escalation part of the phase I ivuxolimab trial, which included N of about 50 patients. Overall study outcomes, separate from this receptor: Low levels of normalized T-cell clonal expansion were also seen in some nonresponding patients. In the 0.1-3.0 mg/kg groups, partial responders were among the patients with the lowest normalized peripheral clonal expansion, particularly in CD8+ T cells. After ivuxolimab, expanded clones were on average more numerous among CD8+ T cells than among CD4+ T cells. The antigen specificity of the clonally expanded peripheral T cells was not determined. At doses of 0.1 to 3.0 mg/kg, clonal expansion of both CD4+ and CD8+ T cells in blood was seen between baseline and week 6.

In regard to this clone: What this receptor recognizes is not known. No qualities accompany the bases; no much larger clone lies one base away.

Taken from the germline V gene (reference sequence), the CDR1 and CDR2 loops are MNHNY and SVGAGI. Counted from cysteine to phenylalanine, this CDR3 has 13 amino acids. Only CDR3 DNA is held: 39 bases, read in frame from base 1. Relative to germline, V is 1 base shorter and J is 1 base shorter, with 4 bases between their ends. The trial excluded patients who had a history of autoimmune disease or who were on systemic immunosuppression. In every dose cohort, peripheral blood was drawn for TCR sequencing at baseline, cycle 4 day 1, and cycle 7 day 1. Samples came from an open-label, multicenter, first-in-human phase I dose-escalation trial of ivuxolimab. Adults with locally advanced or metastatic melanoma, renal cell carcinoma, hepatocellular carcinoma or head and neck squamous cell carcinoma were enrolled in the trial. Before TCR sequencing, CD4+ T cells and CD8+ T cells were sorted from peripheral blood as separate populations.

To sequence the TCRbeta CDR3 region, genomic DNA was isolated from the sorted cells. The immunoSEQ Assay was used to sequence the TCRbeta CDR3 regions. Imported from immuneACCESS, the table was reduced by TCRdb to in-frame sequences with V and J called. These copies leave out some clones; in studies compared against another copy, an unresolved V gene accounts for under half, and the cause of the remainder is not known. The sample table lists approximately 44,000 clones, 70% to 85% of them with a count of one. The leading ten clones occupy 2% to 3% of the sample. This TCR derives from an adult with an advanced solid tumor such as melanoma, head and neck, liver or kidney cancer. The chain is assembled from TRBV6-6 and TRBJ1-1, with an unclear D gene assignment. Specimen: CD4+ or CD8+ T cells sorted from blood, collected in a trial of the OX40 agonist ivuxolimab. This receptor has the CDR3 CASSYLENTEAFF. At the DNA level, the sequence is TGTGCCAGCAGTTACTTGGAGAACACTGAAGCTTTCTTT.